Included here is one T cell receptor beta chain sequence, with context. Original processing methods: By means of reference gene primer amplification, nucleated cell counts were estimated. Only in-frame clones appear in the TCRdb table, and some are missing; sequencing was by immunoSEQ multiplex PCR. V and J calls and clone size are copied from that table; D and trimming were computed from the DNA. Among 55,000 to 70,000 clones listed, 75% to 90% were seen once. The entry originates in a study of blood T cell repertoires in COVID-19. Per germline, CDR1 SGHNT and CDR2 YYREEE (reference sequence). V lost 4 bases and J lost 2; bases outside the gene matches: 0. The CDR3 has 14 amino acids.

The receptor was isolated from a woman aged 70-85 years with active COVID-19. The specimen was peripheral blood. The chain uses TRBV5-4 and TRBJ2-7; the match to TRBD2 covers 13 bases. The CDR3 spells CASSGLAGAYEQYF. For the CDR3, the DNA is TGTGCCAGCAGCGGACTAGCGGGGGCCTACGAGCAGTACTTC.